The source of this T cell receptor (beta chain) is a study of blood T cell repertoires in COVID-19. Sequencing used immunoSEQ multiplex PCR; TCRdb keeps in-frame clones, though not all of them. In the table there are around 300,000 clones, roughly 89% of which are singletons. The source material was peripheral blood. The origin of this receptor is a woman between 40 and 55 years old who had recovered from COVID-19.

The CDR3 nucleotides read TGTGCCAGCTCACGGGGGGGGAACACTGAAGCTTTCTTT. This codes for CASSRGGNTEAFF. The chain employs TRBV18 and TRBJ1-1, with D possibly matching TRBD1 (5 bases). Germline assignment: CDR1 KGHSH and CDR2 LQKENI. V shed 4 bases and J shed 1 base, with 7 bases lying between them. The CDR3 has 13 amino acids.